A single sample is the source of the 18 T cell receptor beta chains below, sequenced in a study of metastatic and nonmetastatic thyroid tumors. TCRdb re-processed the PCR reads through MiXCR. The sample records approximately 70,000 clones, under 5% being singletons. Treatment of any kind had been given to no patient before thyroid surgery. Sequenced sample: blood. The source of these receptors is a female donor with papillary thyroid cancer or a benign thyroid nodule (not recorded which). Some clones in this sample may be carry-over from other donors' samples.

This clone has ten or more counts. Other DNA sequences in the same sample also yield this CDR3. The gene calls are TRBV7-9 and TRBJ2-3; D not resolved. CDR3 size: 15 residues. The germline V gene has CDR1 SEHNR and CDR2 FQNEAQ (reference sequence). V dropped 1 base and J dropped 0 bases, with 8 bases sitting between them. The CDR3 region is CASSLVRHSTDTQYF. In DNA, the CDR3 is TGTGCCAGCAGCTTAGTCCGGCATAGCACAGATACGCAGTATTTT.

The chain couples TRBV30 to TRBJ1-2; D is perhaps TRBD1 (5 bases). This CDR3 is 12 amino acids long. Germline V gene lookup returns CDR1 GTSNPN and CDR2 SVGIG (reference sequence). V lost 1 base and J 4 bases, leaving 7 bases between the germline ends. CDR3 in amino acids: CAWSGGGYGYTF. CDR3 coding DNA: TGTGCCTGGAGTGGGGGGGGCTATGGCTACACCTTC. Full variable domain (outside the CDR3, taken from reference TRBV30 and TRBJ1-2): SQTIHQWPATLVQPVGSPLSLECTVEGTSNPNLYWYRQAAGRGLQLLFYSVGIGQISSEVPQNLSASRPQDRQFILSSKKLLLSDSGFYLCAWSGGGYGYTFGSGTRLTVV.

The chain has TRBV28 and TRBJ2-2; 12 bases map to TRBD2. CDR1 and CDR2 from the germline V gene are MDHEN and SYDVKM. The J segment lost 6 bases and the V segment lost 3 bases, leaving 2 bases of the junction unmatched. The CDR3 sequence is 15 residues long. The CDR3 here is CASSFGLAGPGELFF. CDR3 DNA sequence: TGTGCCAGCAGTTTCGGACTAGCGGGACCCGGGGAGCTGTTTTTT.

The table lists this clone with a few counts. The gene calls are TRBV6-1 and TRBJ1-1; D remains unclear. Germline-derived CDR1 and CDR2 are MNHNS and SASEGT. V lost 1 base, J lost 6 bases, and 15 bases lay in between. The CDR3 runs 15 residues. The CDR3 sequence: CASSEDLGGRAEAFF. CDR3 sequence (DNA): TGTGCCAGCAGTGAAGACTTGGGTGGTAGGGCTGAAGCTTTCTTT.

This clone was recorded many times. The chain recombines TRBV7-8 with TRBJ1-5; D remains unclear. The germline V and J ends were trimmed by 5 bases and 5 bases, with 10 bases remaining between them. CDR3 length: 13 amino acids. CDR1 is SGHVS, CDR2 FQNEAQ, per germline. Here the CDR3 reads CASSADRDQPQHF. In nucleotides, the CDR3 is TGTGCCAGCAGCGCCGACCGAGATCAGCCCCAGCATTTT.

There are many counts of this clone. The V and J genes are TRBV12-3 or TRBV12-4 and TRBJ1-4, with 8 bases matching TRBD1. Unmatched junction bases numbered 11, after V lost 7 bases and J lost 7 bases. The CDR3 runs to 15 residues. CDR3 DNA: TGTGCCAGCACCCCTAGGTGGACAGGGAGTGAAAAACTGTTTTTT. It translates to CASTPRWTGSEKLFF.

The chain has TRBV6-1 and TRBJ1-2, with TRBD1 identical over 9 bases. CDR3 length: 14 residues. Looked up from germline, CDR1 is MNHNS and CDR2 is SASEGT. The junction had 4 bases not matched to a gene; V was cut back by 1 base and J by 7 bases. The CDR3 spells CASSEGRDRAGYTF. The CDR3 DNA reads TGTGCCAGCAGTGAAGGGAGGGACAGGGCTGGCTACACCTTC.

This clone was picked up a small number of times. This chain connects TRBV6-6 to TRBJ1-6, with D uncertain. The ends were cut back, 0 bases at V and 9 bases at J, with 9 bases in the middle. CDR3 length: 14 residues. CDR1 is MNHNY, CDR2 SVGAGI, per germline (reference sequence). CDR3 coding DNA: TGTGCCAGCAGTTACTCGACACCTGTTTCACCCCTCCACTTT. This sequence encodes CASSYSTPVSPLHF.

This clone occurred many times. CDR3 sequence reads: CASSVAAGGSGETQYF. DNA for the CDR3: TGTGCCAGCAGCGTAGCCGCGGGGGGTTCGGGGGAGACCCAGTACTTC. V and J are TRBV9 and TRBJ2-5, with 8 bases lining up with TRBD2. The CDR3 is made up of 16 amino acids. Germline-derived CDR1 and CDR2 are SGDLS and YYNGEE. With 0 bases clipped from V and 5 bases from J, the junction kept 9 bases outside the gene matches.

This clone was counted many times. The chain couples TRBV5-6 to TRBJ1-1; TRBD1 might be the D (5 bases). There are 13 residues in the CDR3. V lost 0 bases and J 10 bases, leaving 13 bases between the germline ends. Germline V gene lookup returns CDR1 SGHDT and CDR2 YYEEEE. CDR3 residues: CASSLVSRAGAFF. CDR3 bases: TGTGCCAGCAGCTTGGTTAGCAGGGCGGGAGCTTTCTTT.

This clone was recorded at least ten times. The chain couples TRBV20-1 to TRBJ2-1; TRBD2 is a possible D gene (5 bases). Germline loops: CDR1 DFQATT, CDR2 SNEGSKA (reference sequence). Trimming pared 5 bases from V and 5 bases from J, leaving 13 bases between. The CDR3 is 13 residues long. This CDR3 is CSARGGYHNEQFF. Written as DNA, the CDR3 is TGCAGTGCTCGAGGAGGCTATCACAATGAGCAGTTCTTC.

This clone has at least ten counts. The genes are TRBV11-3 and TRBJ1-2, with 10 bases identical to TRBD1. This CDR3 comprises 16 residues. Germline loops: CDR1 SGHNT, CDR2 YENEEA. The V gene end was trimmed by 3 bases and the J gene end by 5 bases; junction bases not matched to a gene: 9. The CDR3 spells CASSFLSGTGEYGYTF. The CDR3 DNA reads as TGTGCCAGCAGCTTTTTATCCGGGACAGGGGAGTATGGCTACACCTTC.

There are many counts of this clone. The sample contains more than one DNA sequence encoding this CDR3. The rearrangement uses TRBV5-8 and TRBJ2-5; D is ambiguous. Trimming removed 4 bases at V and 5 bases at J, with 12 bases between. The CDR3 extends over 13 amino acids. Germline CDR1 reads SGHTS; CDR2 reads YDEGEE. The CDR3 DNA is TGTGCCAGCAGCCTCGTCAATTTGGAGACCCAGTACTTC. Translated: CASSLVNLETQYF. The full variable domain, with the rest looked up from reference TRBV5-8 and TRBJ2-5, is EAGVTQSPTHLIKTRGQQATLRCSPISGHTSVYWYQQALGLGLQFLLWYDEGEERNRGNFPPRFSGRQFPNYSSELNVNALELEDSALYLCASSLVNLETQYFGPGTRLLVL.

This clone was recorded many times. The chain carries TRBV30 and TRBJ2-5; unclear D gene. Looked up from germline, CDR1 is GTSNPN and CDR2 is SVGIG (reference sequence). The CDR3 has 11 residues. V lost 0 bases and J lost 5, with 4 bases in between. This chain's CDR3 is CAWSVMETQYF. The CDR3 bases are TGTGCCTGGAGTGTAATGGAGACCCAGTACTTC.

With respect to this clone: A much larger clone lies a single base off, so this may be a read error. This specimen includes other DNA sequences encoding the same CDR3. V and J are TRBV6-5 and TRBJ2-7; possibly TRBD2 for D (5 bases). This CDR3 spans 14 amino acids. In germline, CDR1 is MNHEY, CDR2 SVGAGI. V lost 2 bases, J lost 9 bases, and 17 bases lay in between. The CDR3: CASSYQSAGFAQYF. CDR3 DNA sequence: TGTGCCAGCAGTTACCAATCTGCGGGTTTTGCGCAGTACTTC.

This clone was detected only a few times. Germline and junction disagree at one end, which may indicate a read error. The chain's CDR3 is CASSFEPSGTIFFATAELFF. The CDR3 DNA reads TGTGCCAGCAGTTTTGAACCCTCCGGGACTATATTCTTTGCCACCGCGGAGCTGTTTTTT. The chain couples TRBV6-5 to TRBJ2-2, with TRBD2 matching 7 bases. This CDR3 spans 20 amino acids. The germline gives CDR1 MNHEY, CDR2 SVGAGI.

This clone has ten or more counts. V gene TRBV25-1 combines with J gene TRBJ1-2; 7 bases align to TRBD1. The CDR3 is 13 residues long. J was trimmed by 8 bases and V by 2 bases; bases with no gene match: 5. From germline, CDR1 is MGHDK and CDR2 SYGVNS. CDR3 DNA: TGTGCCAGCAGTGAAGGAGGGGGCCTGGGCTACACCTTC. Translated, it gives CASSEGGGLGYTF.

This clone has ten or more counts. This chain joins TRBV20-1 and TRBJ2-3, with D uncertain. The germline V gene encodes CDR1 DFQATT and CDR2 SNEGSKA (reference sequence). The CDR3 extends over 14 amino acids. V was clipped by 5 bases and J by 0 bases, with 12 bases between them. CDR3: CSAPDKASTDTQYF. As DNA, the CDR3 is TGCAGTGCTCCTGATAAAGCGAGCACAGATACGCAGTATTTT.